This T cell receptor (beta chain) was found in a study of cytomegalovirus exposure and HLA in healthy donors. Findings of the study overall: It was only CMV serostatus that was available as immune exposure information. A later analysis linked a missense variant in DCLRE1C to the trimming of TCR beta V and J genes.

These donors, healthy bone marrow donors, were studied. The donors, nominally healthy at sampling, likely had unrecorded immune exposures. The CDR3 is made up of 15 amino acids. Trimming removed 3 bases from V and 6 bases from J; junction bases left unmatched: 6. Germline CDR1 and CDR2: SGHDT and YYEEEE. A remark on this clone: The antigen is undetermined.

Primers included in the PCR were 60 Vbeta and 13 Jbeta primers. The repertoire was sequenced with immunoSEQ multiplex PCR; TCRdb's copy has only in-frame clones and lacks some. This sample carries around 140,000 clones, 75% to 90% of them seen once, and the ten largest clones take under 3%. The sequenced sample was PBMCs. The chain combines TRBV5-6 with TRBJ1-6, with 7 nucleotides matching TRBD1. This receptor was obtained from a woman aged 25 to 39 in good health and CMV-seronegative. CDR3 in DNA: TGTGCCAGCAGCTGGGGGACAGCCGTTAATTCACCCCTCCACTTT. Protein sequence: CASSWGTAVNSPLHF. Based on the CDR3 plus reference TRBV5-6 and TRBJ1-6, the full variable domain is DAGVTQSPTHLIKTRGQQVTLRCSPKSGHDTVSWYQQALGQGPQFIFQYYEEEERQRGNFPDRFSGHQFPNYSSELNVNALLLGDSALYLCASSWGTAVNSPLHFGNGTRLTVT.